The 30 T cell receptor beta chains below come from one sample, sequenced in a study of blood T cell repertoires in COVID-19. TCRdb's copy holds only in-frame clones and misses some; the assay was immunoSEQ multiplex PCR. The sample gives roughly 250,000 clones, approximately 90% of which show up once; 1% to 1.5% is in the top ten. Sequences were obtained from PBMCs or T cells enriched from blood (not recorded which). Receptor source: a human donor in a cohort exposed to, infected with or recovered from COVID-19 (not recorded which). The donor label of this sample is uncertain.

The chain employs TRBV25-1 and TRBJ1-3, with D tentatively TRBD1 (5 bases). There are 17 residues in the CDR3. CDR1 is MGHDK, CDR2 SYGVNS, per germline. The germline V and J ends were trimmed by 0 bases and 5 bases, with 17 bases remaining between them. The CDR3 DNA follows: TGTGCCAGCAGTGAATACTCGGACACCCGGGAGAGAAACACCATATATTTT. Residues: CASSEYSDTRERNTIYF.

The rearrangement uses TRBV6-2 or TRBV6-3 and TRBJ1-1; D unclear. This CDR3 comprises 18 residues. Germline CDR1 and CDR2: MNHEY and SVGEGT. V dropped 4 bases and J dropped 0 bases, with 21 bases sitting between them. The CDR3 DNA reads TGTGCCAGCAGTTCATCCAGTATTAGGACTCGCATGAACACTGAAGCTTTCTTT. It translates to CASSSSSIRTRMNTEAFF.

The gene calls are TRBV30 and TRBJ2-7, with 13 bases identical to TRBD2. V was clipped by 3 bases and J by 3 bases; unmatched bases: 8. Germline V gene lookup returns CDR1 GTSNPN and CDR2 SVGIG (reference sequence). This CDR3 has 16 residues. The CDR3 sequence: CAWSRELAGGDYEQYF. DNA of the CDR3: TGTGCCTGGAGCCGCGAACTAGCGGGGGGGGACTACGAGCAGTACTTC.

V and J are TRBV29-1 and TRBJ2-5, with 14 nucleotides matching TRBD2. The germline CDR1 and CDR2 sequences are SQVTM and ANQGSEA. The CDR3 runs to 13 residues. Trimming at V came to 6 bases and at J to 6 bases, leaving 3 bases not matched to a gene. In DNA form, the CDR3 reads TGCAGCGTCGGGACTAGCGGGGGCAAGACCCAGTACTTC. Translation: CSVGTSGGKTQYF. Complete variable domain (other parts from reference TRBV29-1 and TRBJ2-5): SAVISQKPSRDICQRGTSLTIQCQVDSQVTMMFWYRQQPGQSLTLIATANQGSEATYESGFVIDKFPISRPNLTFSTLTVSNMSPEDSSIYLCSVGTSGGKTQYFGPGTRLLVL.

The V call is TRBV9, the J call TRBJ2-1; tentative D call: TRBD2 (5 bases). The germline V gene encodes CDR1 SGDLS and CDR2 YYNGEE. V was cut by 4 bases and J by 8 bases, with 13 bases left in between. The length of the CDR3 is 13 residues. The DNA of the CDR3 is TGTGCCAGCAGCACGACTCCCGGGGATGAGCAGTTCTTC. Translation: CASSTTPGDEQFF.

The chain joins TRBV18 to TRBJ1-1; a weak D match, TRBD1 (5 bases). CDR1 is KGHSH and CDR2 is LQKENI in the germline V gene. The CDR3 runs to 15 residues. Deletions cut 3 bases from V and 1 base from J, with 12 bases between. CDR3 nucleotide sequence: TGTGCCAGCTCACCGGGGCAGAGGCGGAACACTGAAGCTTTCTTT. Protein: CASSPGQRRNTEAFF.

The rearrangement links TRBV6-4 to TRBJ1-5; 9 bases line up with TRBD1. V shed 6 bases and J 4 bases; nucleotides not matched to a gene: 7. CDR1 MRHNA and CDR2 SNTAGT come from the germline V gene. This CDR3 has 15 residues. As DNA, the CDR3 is TGTGCCAGCAGACCGGGGGACAGGGTAAATCAGCCCCAGCATTTT. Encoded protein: CASRPGDRVNQPQHF.

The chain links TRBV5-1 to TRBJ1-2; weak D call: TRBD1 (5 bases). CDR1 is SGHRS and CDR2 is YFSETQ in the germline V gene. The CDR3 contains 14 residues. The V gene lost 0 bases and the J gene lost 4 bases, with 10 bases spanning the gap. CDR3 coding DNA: TGCGCCAGCAGCTTGGCCCCAGGGTCCTATGGCTACACCTTC. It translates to CASSLAPGSYGYTF. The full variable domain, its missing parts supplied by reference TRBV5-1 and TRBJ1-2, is KAGVTQTPRYLIKTRGQQVTLSCSPISGHRSVSWYQQTPGQGLQFLFEYFSETQRNKGNFPGRFSGRQFSNSRSEMNVSTLELGDSALYLCASSLAPGSYGYTFGSGTRLTVV.

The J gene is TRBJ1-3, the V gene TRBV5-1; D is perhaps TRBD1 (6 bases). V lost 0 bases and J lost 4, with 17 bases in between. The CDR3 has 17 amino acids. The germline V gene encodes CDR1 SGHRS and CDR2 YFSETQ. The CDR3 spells CASSLEPLQGTGNTIYF. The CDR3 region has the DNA TGCGCCAGCAGCTTGGAACCTTTACAGGGTACGGGAAACACCATATATTTT.

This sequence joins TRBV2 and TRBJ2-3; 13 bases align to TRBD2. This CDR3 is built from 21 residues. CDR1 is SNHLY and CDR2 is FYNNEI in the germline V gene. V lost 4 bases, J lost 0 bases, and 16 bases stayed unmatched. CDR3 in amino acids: CASSGSPPGLAGRPSTDTQYF. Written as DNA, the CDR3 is TGTGCCAGCAGTGGGAGTCCACCGGGACTAGCGGGGAGACCTAGCACAGATACGCAGTATTTT.

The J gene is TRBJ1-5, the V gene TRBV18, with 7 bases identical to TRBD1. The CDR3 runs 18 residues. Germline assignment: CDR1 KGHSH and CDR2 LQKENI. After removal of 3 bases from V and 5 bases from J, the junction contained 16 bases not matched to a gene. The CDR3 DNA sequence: TGTGCCAGCTCACCGTCTTCCACAGGGGCCGGGGGACATCAGCCCCAGCATTTT. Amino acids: CASSPSSTGAGGHQPQHF. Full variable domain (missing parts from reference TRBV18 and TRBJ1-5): NAGVMQNPRHLVRRRGQEARLRCSPMKGHSHVYWYRQLPEEGLKFMVYLQKENIIDESGMPKERFSAEFPKEGPSILRIQQVVRGDSAAYFCASSPSSTGAGGHQPQHFGDGTRLSIL.

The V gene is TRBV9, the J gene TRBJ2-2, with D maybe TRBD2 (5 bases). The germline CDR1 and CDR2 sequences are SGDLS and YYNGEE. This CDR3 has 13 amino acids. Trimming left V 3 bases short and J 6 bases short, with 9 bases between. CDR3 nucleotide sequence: TGTGCCAGCAGCGGGCCCGGGGCCGGGGAGCTGTTTTTT. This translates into CASSGPGAGELFF.

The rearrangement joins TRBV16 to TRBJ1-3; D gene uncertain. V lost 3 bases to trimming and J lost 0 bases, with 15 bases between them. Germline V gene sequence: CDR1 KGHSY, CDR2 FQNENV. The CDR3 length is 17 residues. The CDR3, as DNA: TGTGCCAGCAGCCAGGGGAACGGACTACCCTCTGGAAACACCATATATTTT. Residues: CASSQGNGLPSGNTIYF.

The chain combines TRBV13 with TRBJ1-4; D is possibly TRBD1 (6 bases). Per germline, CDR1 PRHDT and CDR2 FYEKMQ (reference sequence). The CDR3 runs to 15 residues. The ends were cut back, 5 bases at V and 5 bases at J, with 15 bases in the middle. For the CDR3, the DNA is TGTGCCAGCAGCCTTAGGAAGGGGGGGAATGAAAAACTGTTTTTT. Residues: CASSLRKGGNEKLFF.

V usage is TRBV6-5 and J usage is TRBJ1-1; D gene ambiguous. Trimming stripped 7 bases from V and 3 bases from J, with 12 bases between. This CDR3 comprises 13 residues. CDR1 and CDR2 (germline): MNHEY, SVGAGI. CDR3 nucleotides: TGTGCCAGCAACGATCAGACTTACACTGAAGCTTTCTTT. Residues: CASNDQTYTEAFF.

CDR3 nucleotides: TGTGCCAGCACCTCGGACAGAAAAAGGAGCTACACCTTC. It is translated as CASTSDRKRSYTF. This rearrangement joins TRBV12-3 or TRBV12-4 to TRBJ1-2; D possibly corresponds to TRBD1 (6 bases). The CDR3 covers 13 residues. Trimming took off 7 bases at V and 9 bases at J, with 18 bases between the two ends.

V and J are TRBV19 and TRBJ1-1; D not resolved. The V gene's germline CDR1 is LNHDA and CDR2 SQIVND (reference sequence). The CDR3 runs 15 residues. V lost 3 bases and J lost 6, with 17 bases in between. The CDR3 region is CASSMEGGFTSEAFF. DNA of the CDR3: TGTGCCAGTAGTATGGAGGGAGGATTTACCTCTGAAGCTTTCTTT.

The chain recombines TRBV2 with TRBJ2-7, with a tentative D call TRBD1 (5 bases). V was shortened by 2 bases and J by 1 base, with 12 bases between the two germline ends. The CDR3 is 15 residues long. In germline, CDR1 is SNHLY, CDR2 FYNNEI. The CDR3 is CASSEWPGRSYEQYF. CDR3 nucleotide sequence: TGTGCCAGCAGTGAATGGCCAGGGCGATCCTACGAGCAGTACTTC.

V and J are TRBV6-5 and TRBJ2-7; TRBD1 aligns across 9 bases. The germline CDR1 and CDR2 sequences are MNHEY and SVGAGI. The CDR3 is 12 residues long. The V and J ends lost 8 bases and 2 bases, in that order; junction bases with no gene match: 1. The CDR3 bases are TGTGCCAGCGGGACAGGGACCTACGAGCAGTACTTC. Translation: CASGTGTYEQYF.

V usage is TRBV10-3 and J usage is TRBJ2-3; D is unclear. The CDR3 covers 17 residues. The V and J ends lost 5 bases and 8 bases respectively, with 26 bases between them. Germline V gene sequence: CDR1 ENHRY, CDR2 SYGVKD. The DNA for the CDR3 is TGTGCCATCAGTCCGACTTTATTGCCTAAGAAAGGCGCTACGCAGTATTTT. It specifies CAISPTLLPKKGATQYF.

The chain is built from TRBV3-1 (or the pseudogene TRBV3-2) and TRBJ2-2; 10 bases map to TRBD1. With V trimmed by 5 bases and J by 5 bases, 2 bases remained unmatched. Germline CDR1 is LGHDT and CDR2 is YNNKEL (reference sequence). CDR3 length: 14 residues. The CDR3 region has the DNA TGTGCCAGCAGCACGGGACAGGGGACCGGGGAGCTGTTTTTT. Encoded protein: CASSTGQGTGELFF.

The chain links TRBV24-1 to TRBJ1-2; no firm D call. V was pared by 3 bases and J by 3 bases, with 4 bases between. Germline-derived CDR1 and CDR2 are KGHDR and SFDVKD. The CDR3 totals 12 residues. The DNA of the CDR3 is TGTGCCACCAGTGATGTCTACTATGGCTACACCTTC. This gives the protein CATSDVYYGYTF.

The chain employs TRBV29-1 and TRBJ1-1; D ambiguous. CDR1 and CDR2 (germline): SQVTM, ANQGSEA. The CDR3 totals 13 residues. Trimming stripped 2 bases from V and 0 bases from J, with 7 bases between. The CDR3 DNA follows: TGCAGCGTTGAAAGCAGGCTGAACACTGAAGCTTTCTTT. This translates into CSVESRLNTEAFF.

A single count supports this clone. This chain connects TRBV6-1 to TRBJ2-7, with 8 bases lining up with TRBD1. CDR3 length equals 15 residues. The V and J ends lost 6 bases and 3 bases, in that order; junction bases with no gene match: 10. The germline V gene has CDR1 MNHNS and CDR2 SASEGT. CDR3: CASRGGTGRNYEQYF. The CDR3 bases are TGTGCCAGCAGAGGAGGGACAGGTCGAAACTACGAGCAGTACTTC.

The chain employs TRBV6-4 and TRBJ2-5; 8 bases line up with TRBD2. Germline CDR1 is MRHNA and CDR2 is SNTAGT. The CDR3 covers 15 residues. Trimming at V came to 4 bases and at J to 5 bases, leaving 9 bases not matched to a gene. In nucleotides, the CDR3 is TGTGCCAGCAGTGTCTCAGCGGGGGTTGGGGAGACCCAGTACTTC. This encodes CASSVSAGVGETQYF.

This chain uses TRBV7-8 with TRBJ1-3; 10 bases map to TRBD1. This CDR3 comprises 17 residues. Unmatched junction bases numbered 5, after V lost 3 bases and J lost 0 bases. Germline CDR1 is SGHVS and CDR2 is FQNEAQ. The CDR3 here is CASSLGDRGLSGNTIYF. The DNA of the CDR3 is TGTGCCAGCAGCTTGGGGGACAGGGGTCTCTCTGGAAACACCATATATTTT.

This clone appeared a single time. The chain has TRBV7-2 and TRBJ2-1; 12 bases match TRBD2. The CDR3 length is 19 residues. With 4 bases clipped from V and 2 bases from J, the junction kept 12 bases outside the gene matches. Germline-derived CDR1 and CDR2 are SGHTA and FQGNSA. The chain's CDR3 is CASSSTSGGTTLPYNEQFF. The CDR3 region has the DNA TGTGCCAGCAGCTCCACTAGCGGGGGGACAACCCTCCCCTACAATGAGCAGTTCTTC.

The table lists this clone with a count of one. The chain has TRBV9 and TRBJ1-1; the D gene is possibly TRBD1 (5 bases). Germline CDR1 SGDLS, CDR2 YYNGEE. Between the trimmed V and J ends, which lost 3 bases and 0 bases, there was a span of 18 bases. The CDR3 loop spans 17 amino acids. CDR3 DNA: TGTGCCAGCAGCGGTGCGGGGGGGTATAACATGAACACTGAAGCTTTCTTT. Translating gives CASSGAGGYNMNTEAFF.

In DNA, the CDR3 is TGTGCCAGCAGCTTGCAGACAGGGTCAAGCACAGATACGCAGTATTTT. Translating it yields CASSLQTGSSTDTQYF. V gene TRBV7-9 combines with J gene TRBJ2-3; 7 nucleotides align to TRBD1. The CDR3 has 16 amino acids. The germline V gene has CDR1 SEHNR and CDR2 FQNEAQ (reference sequence). V lost 3 bases, J lost 0 bases, and 6 bases stayed unmatched.

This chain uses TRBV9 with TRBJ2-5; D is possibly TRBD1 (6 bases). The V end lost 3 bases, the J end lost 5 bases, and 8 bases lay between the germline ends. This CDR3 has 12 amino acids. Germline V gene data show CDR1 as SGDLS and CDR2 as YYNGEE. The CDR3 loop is CASSEGVETQYF. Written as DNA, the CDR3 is TGTGCCAGCAGCGAGGGGGTCGAGACCCAGTACTTC.